The TCR beta chain under discussion was sequenced for a study of blood T cell repertoires in COVID-19 (dated by TCRdb to the early 2020s). Study-wide context: The collaborator samples originated in the United States, Italy and Spain and spanned the acute and convalescent phases of COVID-19. The samples were drawn from the first 160 participants of the ongoing ImmuneRACE study and from roughly 1,300 subjects provided by 6 global collaborators. The repertoires were released in a freely available public database intended as a resource for research on the immune response to SARS-CoV-2. Nearly every sample came with metadata listing a de-identified subject ID, COVID-19 status, age in years and sex. HLA class I and class II types, where available, came from metadata supplied by the sample provider rather than from assay-based typing. Deeply sampled blood TCRbeta repertoires from subjects exposed to, actively infected with, or recovered from COVID-19 were included in the dataset. The prospective study material was composed of cDNA or gDNA derived from T cells, B-cell-depleted T cells, or PBMCs.

As regards this clone: Its target antigen remains unknown. One base away there is no much larger clone; base qualities are not given.

The collaborating institutions used their own protocols to collect whole blood in K2EDTA tubes. For TCRbeta analysis, collaborator samples were shipped as frozen whole blood, as isolated PBMCs, or as DNA extracted from either sample type. General study outcomes and caveats: How much clinical and demographic metadata was included differed by source and by participant, and the metadata was provided uncurated.

TCRbeta CDR3 regions were amplified from genomic DNA using the immunoSEQ Assay, a bias-controlled multiplex PCR. Turning to the authors' computational methods: The number of nucleated cells in each sample was estimated from the amplification of reference gene primers within the assay. Sequence reads were collapsed and filtered to measure the absolute abundance of every unique TCRbeta CDR3 rearrangement. For each sample, productive Simpson clonality was calculated by taking the square root of Simpson's diversity index across productive rearrangements. TCRdb took this table from immuneACCESS and kept in-frame rearrangements with V and J called. Such tables lack part of the clones; where checked against another copy, unresolved V genes explain under half of the gap, and the rest is unexplained. V, J and clone size are those of that table, while D and trimming were read from the DNA. A total of roughly 150,000 clones appear in this sample, roughly 80% of them only once. The ten largest clones capture approximately 18% of the sample.

From cysteine to phenylalanine, the CDR3 is 14 amino acids long. Left in the record is the CDR3 DNA by itself, 42 bases read in frame from the first base. The V end gives up 5 bases and the J end 9 bases, leaving 9 bases in the junction not matched to a gene. From a lookup of the germline V gene, CDR1 and CDR2 are SGHTA and FQGTGA. This chain joins TRBV7-3 to TRBJ2-1, with 8 junctional bases fitting TRBD1. This receptor was identified in a woman aged 80 or over with acute or convalescent COVID-19. Sequencing was carried out using peripheral blood. The bases read TGTGCCAGCAGCGAAAGGACAGGGTTAAGTGAGCAGTTCTTC. Translation gives CASSERTGLSEQFF.